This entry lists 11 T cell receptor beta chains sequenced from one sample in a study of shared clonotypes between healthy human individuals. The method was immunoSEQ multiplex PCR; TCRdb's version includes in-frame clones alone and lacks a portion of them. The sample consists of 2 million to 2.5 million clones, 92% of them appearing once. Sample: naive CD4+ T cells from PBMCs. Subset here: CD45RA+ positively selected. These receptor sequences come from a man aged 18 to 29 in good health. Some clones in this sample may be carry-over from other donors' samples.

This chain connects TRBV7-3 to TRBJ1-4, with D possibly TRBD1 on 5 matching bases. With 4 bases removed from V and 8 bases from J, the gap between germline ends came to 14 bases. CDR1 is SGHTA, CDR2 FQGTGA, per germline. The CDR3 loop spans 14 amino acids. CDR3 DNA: TGTGCCAGCAGCTCAGGGAGGGATGGAGAAAAACTGTTTTTT. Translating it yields CASSSGRDGEKLFF.

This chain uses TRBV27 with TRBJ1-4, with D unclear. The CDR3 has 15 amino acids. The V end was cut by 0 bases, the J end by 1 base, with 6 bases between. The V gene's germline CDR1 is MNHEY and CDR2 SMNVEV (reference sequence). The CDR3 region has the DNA TGTGCCAGCAGTTTATCTTACGGAACTAATGAAAAACTGTTTTTT. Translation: CASSLSYGTNEKLFF.

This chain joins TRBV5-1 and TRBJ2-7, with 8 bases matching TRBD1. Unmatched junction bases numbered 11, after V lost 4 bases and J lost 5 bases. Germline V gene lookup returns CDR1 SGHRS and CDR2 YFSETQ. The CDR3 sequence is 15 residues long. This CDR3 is CASSPSTGEGHEQYF. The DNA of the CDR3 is TGCGCCAGCAGCCCGTCGACAGGGGAAGGCCACGAGCAGTACTTC.

The CDR3, as DNA: TGTGCCAGCTCACCAGCGAGACTCCAAGAGACCCAGTACTTC. It is translated as CASSPARLQETQYF. The chain carries TRBV18 and TRBJ2-5; D is unresolved. The germline V and J ends were trimmed by 2 bases and 1 base, with 8 bases remaining between them. Germline V gene lookup returns CDR1 KGHSH and CDR2 LQKENI. The CDR3 has 14 amino acids.

The CDR3: CASGGQGADSAQHF. The CDR3 nucleotides are TGTGCCAGCGGGGGCCAGGGGGCTGATTCGGCCCAGCATTTT. This sequence joins TRBV28 and TRBJ1-5; 8 nucleotides agree with TRBD1. Germline values: CDR1 MDHEN, CDR2 SYDVKM. V lost 8 bases, J lost 11 bases, and 14 bases stayed unmatched. The CDR3 runs to 14 residues. Based on the CDR3 plus reference TRBV28 and TRBJ1-5, the full variable domain is DVKVTQSSRYLVKRTGEKVFLECVQDMDHENMFWYRQDPGLGLRLIYFSYDVKMKEKGDIPEGYSVSREKKERFSLILESASTNQTSMYLCASGGQGADSAQHFGDGTRLSIL.

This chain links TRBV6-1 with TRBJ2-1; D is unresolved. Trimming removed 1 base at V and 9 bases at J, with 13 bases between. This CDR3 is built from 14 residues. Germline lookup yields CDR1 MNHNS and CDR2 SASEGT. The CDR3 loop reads CASSEEEMVGEQFF. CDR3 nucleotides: TGTGCCAGCAGTGAAGAGGAGATGGTCGGTGAGCAGTTCTTC.

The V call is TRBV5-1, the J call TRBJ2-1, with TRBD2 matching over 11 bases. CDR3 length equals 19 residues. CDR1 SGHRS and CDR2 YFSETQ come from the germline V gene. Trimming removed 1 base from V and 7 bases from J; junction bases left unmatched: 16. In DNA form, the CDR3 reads TGCGCCAGCAGCTTGAGGCGACTAGCGGGATCCCCGAAGGGGAATGAGCAGTTCTTC. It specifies CASSLRRLAGSPKGNEQFF.

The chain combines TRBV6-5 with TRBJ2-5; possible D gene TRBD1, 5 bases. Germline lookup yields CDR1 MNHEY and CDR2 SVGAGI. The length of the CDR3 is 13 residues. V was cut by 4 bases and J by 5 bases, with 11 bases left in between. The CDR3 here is CASSFHSGETQYF. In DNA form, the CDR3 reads TGTGCCAGCAGTTTTCACTCAGGGGAGACCCAGTACTTC.

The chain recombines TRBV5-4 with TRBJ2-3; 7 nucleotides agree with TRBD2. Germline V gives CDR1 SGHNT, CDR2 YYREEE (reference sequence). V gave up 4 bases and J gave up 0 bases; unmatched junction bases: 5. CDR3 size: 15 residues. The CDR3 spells CASSRAGSSTDTQYF. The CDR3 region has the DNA TGTGCCAGCAGCCGAGCGGGATCTAGCACAGATACGCAGTATTTT. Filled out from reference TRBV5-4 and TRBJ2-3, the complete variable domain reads ETGVTQSPTHLIKTRGQQVTLRCSSQSGHNTVSWYQQALGQGPQFIFQYYREEENGRGNFPPRFSGLQFPNYSSELNVNALELDDSALYLCASSRAGSSTDTQYFGPGTRLTVL.

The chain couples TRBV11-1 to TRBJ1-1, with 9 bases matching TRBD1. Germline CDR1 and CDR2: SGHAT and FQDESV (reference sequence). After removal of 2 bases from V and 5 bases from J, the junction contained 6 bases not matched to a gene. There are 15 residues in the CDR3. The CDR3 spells CASSLSGTGHTEAFF. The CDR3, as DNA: TGTGCCAGCAGCTTATCCGGGACAGGGCATACTGAAGCTTTCTTT.

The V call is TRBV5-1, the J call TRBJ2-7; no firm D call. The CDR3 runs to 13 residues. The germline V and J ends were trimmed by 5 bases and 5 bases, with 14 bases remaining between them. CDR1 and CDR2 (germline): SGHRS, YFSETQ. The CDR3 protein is CASRLSSRDEQYF. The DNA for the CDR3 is TGCGCCAGCAGGCTCTCTTCGAGAGACGAGCAGTACTTC.